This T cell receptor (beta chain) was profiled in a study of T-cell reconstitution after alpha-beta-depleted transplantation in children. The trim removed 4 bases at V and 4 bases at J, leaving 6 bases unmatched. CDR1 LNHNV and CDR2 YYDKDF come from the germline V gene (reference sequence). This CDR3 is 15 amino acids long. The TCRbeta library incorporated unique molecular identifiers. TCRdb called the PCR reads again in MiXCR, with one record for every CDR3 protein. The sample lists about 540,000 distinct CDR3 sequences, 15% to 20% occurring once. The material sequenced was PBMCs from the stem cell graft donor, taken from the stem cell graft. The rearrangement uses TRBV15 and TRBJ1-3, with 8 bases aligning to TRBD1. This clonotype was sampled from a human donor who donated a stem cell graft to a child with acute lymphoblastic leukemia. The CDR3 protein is CATSKDQGAGNTIYF. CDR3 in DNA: TGTGCCACCAGCAAGGATCAGGGGGCAGGAAACACCATATATTTT.